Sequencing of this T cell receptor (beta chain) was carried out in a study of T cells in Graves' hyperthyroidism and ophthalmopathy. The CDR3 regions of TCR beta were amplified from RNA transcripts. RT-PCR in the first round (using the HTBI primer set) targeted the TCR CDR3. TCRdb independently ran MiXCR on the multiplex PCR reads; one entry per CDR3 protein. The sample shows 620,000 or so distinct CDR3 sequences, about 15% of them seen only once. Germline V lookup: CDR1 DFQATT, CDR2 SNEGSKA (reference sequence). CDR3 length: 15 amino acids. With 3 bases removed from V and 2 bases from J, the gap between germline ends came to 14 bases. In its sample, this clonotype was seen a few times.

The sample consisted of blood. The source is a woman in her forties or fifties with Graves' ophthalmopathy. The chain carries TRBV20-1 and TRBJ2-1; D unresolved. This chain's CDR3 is CSARNFRTAYNEQFF. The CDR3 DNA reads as TGCAGTGCTAGGAATTTTAGGACGGCCTACAATGAGCAGTTCTTC.